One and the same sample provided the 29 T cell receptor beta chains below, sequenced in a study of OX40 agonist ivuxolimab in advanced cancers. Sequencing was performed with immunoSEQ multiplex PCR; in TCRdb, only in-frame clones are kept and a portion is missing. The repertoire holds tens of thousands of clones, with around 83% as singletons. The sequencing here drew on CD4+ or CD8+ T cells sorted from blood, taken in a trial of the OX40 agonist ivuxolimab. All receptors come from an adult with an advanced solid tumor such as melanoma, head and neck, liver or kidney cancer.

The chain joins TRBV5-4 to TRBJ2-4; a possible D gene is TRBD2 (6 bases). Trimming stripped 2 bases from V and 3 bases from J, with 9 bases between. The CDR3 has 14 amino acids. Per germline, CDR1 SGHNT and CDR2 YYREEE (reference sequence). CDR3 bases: TGTGCCAGCAGCTTAGCGGGTGACAAAAACATTCAGTACTTC. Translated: CASSLAGDKNIQYF. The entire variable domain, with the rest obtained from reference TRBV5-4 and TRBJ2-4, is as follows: ETGVTQSPTHLIKTRGQQVTLRCSSQSGHNTVSWYQQALGQGPQFIFQYYREEENGRGNFPPRFSGLQFPNYSSELNVNALELDDSALYLCASSLAGDKNIQYFGAGTRLSVL.

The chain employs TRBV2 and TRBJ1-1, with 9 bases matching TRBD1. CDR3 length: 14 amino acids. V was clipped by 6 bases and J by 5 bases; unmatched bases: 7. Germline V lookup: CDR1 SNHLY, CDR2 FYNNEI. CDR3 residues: CASREDRGGTEAFF. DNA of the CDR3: TGTGCCAGCAGGGAGGACAGGGGAGGGACTGAAGCTTTCTTT.

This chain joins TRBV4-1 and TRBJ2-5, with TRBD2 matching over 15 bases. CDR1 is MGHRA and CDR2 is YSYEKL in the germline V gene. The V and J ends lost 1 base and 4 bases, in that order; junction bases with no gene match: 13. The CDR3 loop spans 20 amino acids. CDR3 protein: CASSQGEMGLAGGGRETQYF. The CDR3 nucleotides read TGCGCCAGCAGCCAAGGGGAGATGGGACTAGCGGGGGGAGGGAGAGAGACCCAGTACTTC.

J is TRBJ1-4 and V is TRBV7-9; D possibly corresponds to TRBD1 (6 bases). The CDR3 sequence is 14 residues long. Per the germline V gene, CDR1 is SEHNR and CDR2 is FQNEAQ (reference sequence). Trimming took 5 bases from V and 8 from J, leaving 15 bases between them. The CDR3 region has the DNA TGTGCCAGCAGCATGGCGGGGGCTGGGGAAAAACTGTTTTTT. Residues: CASSMAGAGEKLFF. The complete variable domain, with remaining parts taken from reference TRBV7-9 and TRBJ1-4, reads DTGVSQNPRHKITKRGQNVTFRCDPISEHNRLYWYRQTLGQGPEFLTYFQNEAQLEKSRLLSDRFSAERPKGSFSTLEIQRTEQGDSAMYLCASSMAGAGEKLFFGSGTQLSVL.

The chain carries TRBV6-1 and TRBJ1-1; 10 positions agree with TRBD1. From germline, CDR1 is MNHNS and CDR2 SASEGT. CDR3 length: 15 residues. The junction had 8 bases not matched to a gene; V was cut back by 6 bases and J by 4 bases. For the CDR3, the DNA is TGTGCCAGCAGACGACAGGGGGCGCGGGGCACTGAAGCTTTCTTT. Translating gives CASRRQGARGTEAFF.

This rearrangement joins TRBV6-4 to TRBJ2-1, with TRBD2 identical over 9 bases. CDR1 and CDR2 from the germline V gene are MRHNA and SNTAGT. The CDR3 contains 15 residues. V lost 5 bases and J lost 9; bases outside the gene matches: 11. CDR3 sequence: CASSFSRTSESEQFF. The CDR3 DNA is TGTGCCAGCAGTTTTTCCCGGACTAGCGAAAGTGAGCAGTTCTTC.

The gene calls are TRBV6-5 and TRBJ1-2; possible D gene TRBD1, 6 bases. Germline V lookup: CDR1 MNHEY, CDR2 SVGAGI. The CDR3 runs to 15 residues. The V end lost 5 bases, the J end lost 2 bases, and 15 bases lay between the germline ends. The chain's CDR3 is CASSARGGGNYGYTF. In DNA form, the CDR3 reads TGTGCCAGCAGTGCCCGGGGGGGCGGGAACTATGGCTACACCTTC.

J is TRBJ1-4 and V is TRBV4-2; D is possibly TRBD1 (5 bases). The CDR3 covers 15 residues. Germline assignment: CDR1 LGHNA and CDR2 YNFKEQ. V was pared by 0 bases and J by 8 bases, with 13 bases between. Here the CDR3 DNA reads TGTGCCAGCAGCCAAGATGGGACCATGGGGGAAAAACTGTTTTTT. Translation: CASSQDGTMGEKLFF.

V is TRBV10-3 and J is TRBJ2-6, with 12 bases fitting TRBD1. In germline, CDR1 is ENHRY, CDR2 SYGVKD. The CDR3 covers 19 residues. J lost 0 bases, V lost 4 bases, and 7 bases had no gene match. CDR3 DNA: TGTGCCATCAGTGTGGGACAGGGGGCGTGGGACTCTGGGGCCAACGTCCTGACTTTC. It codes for CAISVGQGAWDSGANVLTF.

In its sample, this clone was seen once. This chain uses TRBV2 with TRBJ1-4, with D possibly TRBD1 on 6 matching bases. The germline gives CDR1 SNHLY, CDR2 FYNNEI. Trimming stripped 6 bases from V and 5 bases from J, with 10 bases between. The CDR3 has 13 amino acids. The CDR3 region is CASRQGRNEKLFF. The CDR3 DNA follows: TGTGCCAGCAGACAGGGTAGAAATGAAAAACTGTTTTTT.

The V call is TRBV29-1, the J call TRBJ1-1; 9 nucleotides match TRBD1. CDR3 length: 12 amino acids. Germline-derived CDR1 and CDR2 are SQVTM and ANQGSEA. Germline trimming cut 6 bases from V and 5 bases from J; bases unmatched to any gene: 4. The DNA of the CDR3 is TGCAGCGTCCGGGGGACAGGGACTGAAGCTTTCTTT. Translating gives CSVRGTGTEAFF.

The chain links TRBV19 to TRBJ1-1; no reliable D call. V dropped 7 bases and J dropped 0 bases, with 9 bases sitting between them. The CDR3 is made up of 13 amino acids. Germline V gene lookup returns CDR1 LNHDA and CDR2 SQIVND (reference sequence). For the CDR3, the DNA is TGTGCCAGTAACCGGGCTATGAACACTGAAGCTTTCTTT. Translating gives CASNRAMNTEAFF.

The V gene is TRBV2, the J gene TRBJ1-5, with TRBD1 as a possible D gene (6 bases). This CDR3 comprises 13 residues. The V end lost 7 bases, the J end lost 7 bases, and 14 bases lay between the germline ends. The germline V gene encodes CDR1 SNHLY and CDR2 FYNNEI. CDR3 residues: CASMEYREQPQHF. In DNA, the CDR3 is TGTGCCAGCATGGAGTACAGGGAACAGCCCCAGCATTTT.

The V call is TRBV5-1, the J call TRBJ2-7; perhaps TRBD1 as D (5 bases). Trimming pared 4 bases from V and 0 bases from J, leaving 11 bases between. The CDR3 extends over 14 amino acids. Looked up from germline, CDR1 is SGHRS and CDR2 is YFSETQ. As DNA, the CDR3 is TGCGCCAGCAGCACAACAGGATTCTCCTACGAGCAGTACTTC. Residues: CASSTTGFSYEQYF.

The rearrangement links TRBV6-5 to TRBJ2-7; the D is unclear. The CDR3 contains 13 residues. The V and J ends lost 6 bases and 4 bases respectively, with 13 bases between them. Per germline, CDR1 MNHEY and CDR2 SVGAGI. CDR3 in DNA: TGTGCCAGCAGCGACCAAAGTTTGTACGAGCAGTACTTC. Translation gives CASSDQSLYEQYF.

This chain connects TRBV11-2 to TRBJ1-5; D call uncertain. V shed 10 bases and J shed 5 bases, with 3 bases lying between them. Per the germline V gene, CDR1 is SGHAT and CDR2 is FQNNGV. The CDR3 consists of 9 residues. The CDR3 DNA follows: TGTGCCACTTATCAGCCCCAGCATTTT. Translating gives CATYQPQHF.

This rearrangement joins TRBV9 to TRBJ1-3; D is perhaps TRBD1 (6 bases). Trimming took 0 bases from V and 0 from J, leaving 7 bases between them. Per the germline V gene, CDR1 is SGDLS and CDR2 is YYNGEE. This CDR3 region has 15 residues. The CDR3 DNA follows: TGTGCCAGCAGCGTAGGGACAGACTCTGGAAACACCATATATTTT. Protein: CASSVGTDSGNTIYF.

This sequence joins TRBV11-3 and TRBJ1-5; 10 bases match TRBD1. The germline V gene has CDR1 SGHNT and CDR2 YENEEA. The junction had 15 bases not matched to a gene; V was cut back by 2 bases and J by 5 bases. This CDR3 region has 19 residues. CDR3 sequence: CASSLRGKDPGQGHQPQHF. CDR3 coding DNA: TGTGCCAGCAGCTTAAGAGGGAAGGATCCGGGACAGGGGCATCAGCCCCAGCATTTT. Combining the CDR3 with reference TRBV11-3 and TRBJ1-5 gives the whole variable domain EAGVVQSPRYKIIEKKQPVAFWCNPISGHNTLYWYLQNLGQGPELLIRYENEEAVDDSQLPKDRFSAERLKGVDSTLKIQPAELGDSAVYLCASSLRGKDPGQGHQPQHFGDGTRLSIL.

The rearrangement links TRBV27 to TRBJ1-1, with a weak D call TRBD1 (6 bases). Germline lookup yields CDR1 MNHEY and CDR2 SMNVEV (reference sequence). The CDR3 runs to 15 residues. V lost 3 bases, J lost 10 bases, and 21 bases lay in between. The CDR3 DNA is TGTGCCAGCAGTTTGTATCAAAACAGGGTTCGAGGAGCTTTCTTT. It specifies CASSLYQNRVRGAFF.

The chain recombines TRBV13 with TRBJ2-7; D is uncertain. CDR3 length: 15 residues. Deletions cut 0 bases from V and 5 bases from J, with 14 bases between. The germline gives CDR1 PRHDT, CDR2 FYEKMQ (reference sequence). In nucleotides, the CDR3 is TGTGCCAGCAGCTTAGGGACCCGGGCCGCTAACGAGCAGTACTTC. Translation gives CASSLGTRAANEQYF.

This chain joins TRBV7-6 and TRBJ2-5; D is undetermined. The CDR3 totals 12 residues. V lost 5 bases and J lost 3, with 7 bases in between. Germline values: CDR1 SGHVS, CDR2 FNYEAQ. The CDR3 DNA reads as TGTGCCAGCAGCATCCCGAAAGAGACCCAGTACTTC. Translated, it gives CASSIPKETQYF. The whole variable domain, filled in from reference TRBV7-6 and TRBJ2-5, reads GAGVSQSPRYKVTKRGQDVALRCDPISGHVSLYWYRQALGQGPEFLTYFNYEAQQDKSGLPNDRFSAERPEGSISTLTIQRTEQRDSAMYRCASSIPKETQYFGPGTRLLVL.

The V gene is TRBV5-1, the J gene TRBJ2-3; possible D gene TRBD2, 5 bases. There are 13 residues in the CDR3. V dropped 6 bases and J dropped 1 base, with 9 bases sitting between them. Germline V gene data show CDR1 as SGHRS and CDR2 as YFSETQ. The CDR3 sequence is CASMPGGTDTQYF. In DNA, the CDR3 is TGCGCCAGCATGCCCGGGGGCACAGATACGCAGTATTTT.

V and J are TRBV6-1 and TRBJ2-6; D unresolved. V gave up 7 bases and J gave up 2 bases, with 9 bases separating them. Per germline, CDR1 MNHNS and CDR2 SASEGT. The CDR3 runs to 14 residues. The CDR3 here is CASNLGTGANVLTF. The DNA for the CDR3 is TGTGCCAGCAACCTAGGGACTGGGGCCAACGTCCTGACTTTC.

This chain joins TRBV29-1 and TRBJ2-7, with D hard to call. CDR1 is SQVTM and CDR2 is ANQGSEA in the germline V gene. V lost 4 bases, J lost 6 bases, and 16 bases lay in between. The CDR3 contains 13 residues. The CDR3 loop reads CSVVSRRDAEQYF. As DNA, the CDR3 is TGCAGCGTTGTGTCACGAAGGGATGCCGAGCAGTACTTC.

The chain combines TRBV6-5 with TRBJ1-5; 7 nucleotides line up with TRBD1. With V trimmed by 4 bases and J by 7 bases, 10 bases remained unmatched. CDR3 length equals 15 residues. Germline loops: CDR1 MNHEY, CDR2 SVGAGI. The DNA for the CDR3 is TGTGCCAGCAGTTCGACAGGGTCGGGGGGCCAGCCCCAGCATTTT. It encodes CASSSTGSGGQPQHF.

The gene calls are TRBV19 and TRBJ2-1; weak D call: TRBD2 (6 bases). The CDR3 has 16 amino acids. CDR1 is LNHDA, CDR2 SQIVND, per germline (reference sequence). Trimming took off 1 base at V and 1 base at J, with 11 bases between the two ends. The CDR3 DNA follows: TGTGCCAGTAGTATAGGTCGCAGCGGGTCCTACAATGAGCAGTTCTTC. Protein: CASSIGRSGSYNEQFF.

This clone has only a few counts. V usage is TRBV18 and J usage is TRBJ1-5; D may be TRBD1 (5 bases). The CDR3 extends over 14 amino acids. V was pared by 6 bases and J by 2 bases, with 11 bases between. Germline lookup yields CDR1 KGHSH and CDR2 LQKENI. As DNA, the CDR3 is TGTGCCAGCTCGTCGACAGTTGGCAATCAGCCCCAGCATTTT. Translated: CASSSTVGNQPQHF. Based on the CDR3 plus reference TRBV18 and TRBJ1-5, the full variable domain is NAGVMQNPRHLVRRRGQEARLRCSPMKGHSHVYWYRQLPEEGLKFMVYLQKENIIDESGMPKERFSAEFPKEGPSILRIQQVVRGDSAAYFCASSSTVGNQPQHFGDGTRLSIL.

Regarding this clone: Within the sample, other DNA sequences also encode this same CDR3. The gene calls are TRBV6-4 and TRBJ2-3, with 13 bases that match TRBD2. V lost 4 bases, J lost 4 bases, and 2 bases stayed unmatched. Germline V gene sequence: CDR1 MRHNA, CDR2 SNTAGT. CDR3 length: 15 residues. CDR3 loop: CASSVLAGGPDTQYF. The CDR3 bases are TGTGCCAGCAGTGTACTAGCGGGGGGGCCAGATACGCAGTATTTT.

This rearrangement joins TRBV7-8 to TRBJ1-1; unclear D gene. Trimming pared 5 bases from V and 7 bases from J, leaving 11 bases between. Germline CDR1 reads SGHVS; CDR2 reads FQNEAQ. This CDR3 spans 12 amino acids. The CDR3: CASSPPGFEAFF. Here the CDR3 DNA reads TGTGCCAGCAGCCCACCGGGCTTTGAAGCTTTCTTT.